This T cell receptor (beta chain) was documented in a study of T cell repertoires in cytomegalovirus infection. Study in general: It was recently identified HLA-C-restricted and well-studied HLA-B-restricted CMV epitopes that the study used. It can be stated that public TCR beta signatures indicated CMV infection as well as a matching HLA type. Whole-study results and caveats: CMV-specific TCR beta clonotypes restricted by HLA-C were the ones dominating the ex vivo response.

Using its own MiXCR run on the reads, TCRdb lists one record per CDR3 protein. Of 450,000 to 550,000 distinct CDR3 sequences detected, about 44% appear once; the ten largest clones hold 43%. Concerning this clonotype itself: What it binds is unknown.

CDR3 length: 16 amino acids. Germline-derived CDR1 and CDR2 are SGHVT and SQSDAQ. The V gene lost 1 base and the J gene lost 5 bases, with 17 bases spanning the gap. The chain recombines TRBV7-4 with TRBJ1-2; tentatively, D is TRBD1 (5 bases). This material consisted of cultured PBMCs, taken from culture after CMV antigen stimulation. The sequence was collected from a human donor in good health (CMV status not recorded). Some clones in this sample may be carry-over from other donors' samples. CDR3 nucleotide sequence: TGTGCCAGCAGCTTAGGGCCGGGACCGAAGACGTATGGCTACACCTTC. It encodes CASSLGPGPKTYGYTF.